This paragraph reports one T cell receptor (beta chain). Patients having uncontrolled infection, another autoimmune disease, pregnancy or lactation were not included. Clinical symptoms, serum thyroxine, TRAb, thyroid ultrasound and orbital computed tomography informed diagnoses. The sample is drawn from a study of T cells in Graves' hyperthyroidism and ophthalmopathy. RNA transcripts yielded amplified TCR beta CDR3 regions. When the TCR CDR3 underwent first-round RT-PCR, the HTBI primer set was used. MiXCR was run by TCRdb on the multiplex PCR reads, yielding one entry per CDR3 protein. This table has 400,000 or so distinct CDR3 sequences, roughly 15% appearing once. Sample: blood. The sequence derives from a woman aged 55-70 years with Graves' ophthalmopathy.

CDR3 sequence reads: CASSPGGSGNGDTQYF. The CDR3 DNA is TGTGCCAGCAGCCCGGGGGGTAGCGGGAACGGAGATACGCAGTATTTT. This chain uses TRBV6-1 with TRBJ2-3, with 8 positions matching TRBD2. CDR3 size: 16 residues. The V gene's germline CDR1 is MNHNS and CDR2 SASEGT. The junction had 13 bases not matched to a gene; V was cut back by 6 bases and J by 5 bases.